This T cell receptor (beta chain) appears in the sequencing data of a study of neurological immune-mediated disorders (dated by TCRdb to between 2018 and 2021). Regarding the research as a whole: Peripheral blood TCR-beta repertoires from patients with HTLV-I-associated myelopathy (HAM/TSP), patients with multiple sclerosis, and healthy controls were compared in the study using UMI-based sequencing. The roughly 99 TCR-beta libraries covered PBMC samples along with longitudinal samples, technical triplicates, and paired sorted CD4+ and CD8+ T-cell subsets. The cohort comprised 68 subjects: some 14 HAM/TSP patients, 35 or so multiple sclerosis patients and 20 healthy controls.

The junction shows trimming of 5 bases on V and 3 bases on J, plus 11 bases between the germline ends. The CDR3 contains 13 residues, cysteine and phenylalanine counted. Just the 39-base CDR3 DNA is kept, in frame starting at base 1. The germline V gene supplies CDR1 MNHNS and CDR2 SASEGT. The healthy controls were volunteers from blood banks in Maryland, USA. For the sorted-subset TCR libraries, the starting material was roughly 1 million sorted CD4+ or CD8+ T cells. PBMCs were separated from peripheral blood using Ficoll-Hypaque density gradient centrifugation and then cryopreserved in liquid nitrogen. The study also sequenced paired sorted CD4+ and CD8+ subsets from healthy controls, HAM/TSP patients and MS patients. Study-level results and caveats: Expanded clones from different subjects shared no identical CDR3 amino acid sequences, which suggests that TCR-beta repertoires were private in all groups. The highest TCR clonal expansion was observed in HAM/TSP patients, whereas the lowest was observed in MS patients, even when compared with healthy controls.

To synthesize cDNA, template-switch 5'RACE was performed with a primer carrying a 10-nucleotide random unique molecular identifier so that each TCR transcript was tagged. Each sequencing run produced over 170 million TCR-beta sequences covering 15-18 subjects. The RNeasy kit was used for extraction of total RNA. Using the KAPA Real-time Library Amplification kit, TCR-beta VDJ regions were amplified with primers for the TCR constant region and the 5'RACE anchor. Sample indexes and Illumina adaptors were added in a first PCR, after which library yield was increased in a second PCR. After Ampure bead purification, the TCR product of roughly 650 bp was size-selected on a 2% E-gel SizeSelection system. Before pooling, libraries had their quality checked on a Bioanalyzer, their concentration measured with Qubit, and their quantity determined with the Kapa Library Quantification kit. An Illumina HiSeq 2500 was used to sequence the libraries paired-end at 2 x 150 bp. To increase sequence diversity, about 25-31% phiX was spiked into each library pool. In the paper's pipeline: Quality-filtered reads were processed with the UMI-based MiGEC pipeline, which removed over 85% of raw TCR sequences during error correction. VDJ genes were aligned to IMGT germline references, and each clonotype was defined by a unique CDR3 amino acid sequence together with V-J genes. Clonal expansion, Shannon diversity and CDR3 relatedness were evaluated with VDJtools (CalcPairwiseDistances, ClusterSamples), while phylogenetic trees were built in CLCbio workbench. Clones with at least 8 unique UMIs were defined as expanded, with this threshold being based on coefficient-of-variation modelling across technical triplicates. In TCRdb, the public reads were trimmed at Q25 with fastp and aligned with MiXCR, with productive beta chains retained. For every CDR3 protein sequence, its rows merge into one entry that carries the most common genes and DNA. These V and J calls derive from TCRdb rather than the authors' analysis. The table for this sample lists about 30,000 distinct CDR3 sequences; approximately 6% of them were counted only once. The ten largest clones represent roughly 1.9% of the sample.

This clonotype was seen ten or more times. It lacks a known antigen. Base qualities are not recorded, but no much larger clone differs from it by a single base. The source material was CD4+ T cells from blood. This TCR was sampled from a woman between 45 and 65 years old in good health. The V gene is TRBV6-1 and the J gene is TRBJ2-7; 5 matching bases give a weak D call of TRBD2. The base sequence is TGTGCCAGCAGTCAAGAGAGCGGCTACGAGCAGTACTTC. It is translated as CASSQESGYEQYF.